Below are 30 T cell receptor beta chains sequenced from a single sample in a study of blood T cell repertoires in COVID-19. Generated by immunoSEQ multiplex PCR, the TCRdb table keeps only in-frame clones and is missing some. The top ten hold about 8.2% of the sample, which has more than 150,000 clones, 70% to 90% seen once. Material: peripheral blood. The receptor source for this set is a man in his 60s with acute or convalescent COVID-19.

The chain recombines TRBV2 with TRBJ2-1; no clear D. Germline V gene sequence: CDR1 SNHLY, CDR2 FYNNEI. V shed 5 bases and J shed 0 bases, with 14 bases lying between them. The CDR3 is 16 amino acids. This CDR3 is CASSSDLPSSYNEQFF. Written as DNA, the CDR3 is TGTGCCAGCAGTAGTGACCTCCCTAGCTCCTACAATGAGCAGTTCTTC. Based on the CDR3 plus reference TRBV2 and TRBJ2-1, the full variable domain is EPEVTQTPSHQVTQMGQEVILRCVPISNHLYFYWYRQILGQKVEFLVSFYNNEISEKSEIFDDQFSVERPDGSNFTLKIRSTKLEDSAMYFCASSSDLPSSYNEQFFGPGTRLTVL.

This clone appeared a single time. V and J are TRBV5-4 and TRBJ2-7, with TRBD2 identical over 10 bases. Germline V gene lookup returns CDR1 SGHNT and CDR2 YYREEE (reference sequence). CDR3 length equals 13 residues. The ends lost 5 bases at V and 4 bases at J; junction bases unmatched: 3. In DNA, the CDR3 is TGTGCCAGCAGATCTAGCGGGAGTTACGAGCAGTACTTC. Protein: CASRSSGSYEQYF.

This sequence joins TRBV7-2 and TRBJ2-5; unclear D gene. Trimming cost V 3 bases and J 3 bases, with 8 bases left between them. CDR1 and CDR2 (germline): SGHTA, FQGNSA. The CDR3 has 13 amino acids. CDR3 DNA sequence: TGTGCCAGCAGCTTGAGGAACAAAGAGACCCAGTACTTC. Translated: CASSLRNKETQYF. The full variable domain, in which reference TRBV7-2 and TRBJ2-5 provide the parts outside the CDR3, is GAGVSQSPSNKVTEKGKDVELRCDPISGHTALYWYRQSLGQGLEFLIYFQGNSAPDKSGLPSDRFSAERTGGSVSTLTIQRTQQEDSAVYLCASSLRNKETQYFGPGTRLLVL.

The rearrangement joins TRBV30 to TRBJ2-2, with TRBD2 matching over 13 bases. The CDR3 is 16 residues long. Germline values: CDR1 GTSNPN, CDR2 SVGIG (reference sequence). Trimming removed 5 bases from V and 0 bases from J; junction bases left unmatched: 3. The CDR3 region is CAWGGLAGSNTGELFF. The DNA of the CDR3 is TGTGCCTGGGGGGGACTAGCGGGATCGAACACCGGGGAGCTGTTTTTT.

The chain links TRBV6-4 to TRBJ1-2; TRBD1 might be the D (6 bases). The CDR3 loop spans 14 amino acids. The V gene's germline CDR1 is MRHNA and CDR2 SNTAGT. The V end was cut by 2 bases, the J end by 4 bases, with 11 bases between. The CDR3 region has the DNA TGTGCCAGCAGTGACAATGGCAGGGGCTATGGCTACACCTTC. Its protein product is CASSDNGRGYGYTF.

This CDR3 is CASSRFDRDNYGYTF. The CDR3 DNA follows: TGTGCCAGCAGCCGATTCGACAGGGATAACTATGGCTACACCTTC. The chain recombines TRBV7-7 with TRBJ1-2; 7 nucleotides align to TRBD1. The CDR3 has 15 amino acids. V dropped 5 bases and J dropped 1; count of bases not matched to a gene: 7. Per the germline V gene, CDR1 is SSHAT and CDR2 is FNYEAQ (reference sequence).

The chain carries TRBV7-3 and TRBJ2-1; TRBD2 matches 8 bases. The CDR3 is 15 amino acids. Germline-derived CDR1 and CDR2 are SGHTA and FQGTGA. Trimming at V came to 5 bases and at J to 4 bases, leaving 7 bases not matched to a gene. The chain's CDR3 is CASSPRGGRYNEQFF. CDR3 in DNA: TGTGCCAGCAGCCCCCGGGGGGGACGGTACAATGAGCAGTTCTTC.

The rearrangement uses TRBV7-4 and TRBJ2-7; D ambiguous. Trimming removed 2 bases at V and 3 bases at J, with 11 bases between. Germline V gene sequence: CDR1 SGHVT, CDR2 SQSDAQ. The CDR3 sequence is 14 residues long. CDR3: CASSLLAQNYEQYF. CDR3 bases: TGTGCCAGCAGCTTACTTGCACAGAACTACGAGCAGTACTTC.

The CDR3 spells CASSLQSQFAQFF. For the CDR3, the DNA is TGTGCCAGCAGCCTACAATCCCAATTCGCGCAGTTCTTC. The V and J genes are TRBV3-1 (or the pseudogene TRBV3-2) and TRBJ2-1; no clear D. CDR1 LGHDT and CDR2 YNNKEL come from the germline V gene (reference sequence). V was pared by 4 bases and J by 12 bases, with 16 bases between. There are 13 residues in the CDR3.

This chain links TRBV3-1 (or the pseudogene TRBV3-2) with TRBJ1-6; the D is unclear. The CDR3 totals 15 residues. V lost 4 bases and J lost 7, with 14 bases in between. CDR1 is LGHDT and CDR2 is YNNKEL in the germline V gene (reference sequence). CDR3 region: CASSPSGVRNSPLHF. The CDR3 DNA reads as TGTGCCAGCAGCCCCTCCGGGGTGAGAAATTCACCCCTCCACTTT.

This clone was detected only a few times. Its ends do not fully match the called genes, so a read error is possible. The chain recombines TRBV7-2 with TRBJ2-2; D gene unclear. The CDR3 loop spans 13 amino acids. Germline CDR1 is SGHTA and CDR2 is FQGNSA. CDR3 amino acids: CASSPQNAGELFF. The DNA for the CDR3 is TGTGCCAGCAGCCCCCAGAACGCCGGGGAGCTGTTTTTT. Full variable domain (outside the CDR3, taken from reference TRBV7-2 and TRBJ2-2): GAGVSQSPSNKVTEKGKDVELRCDPISGHTALYWYRQSLGQGLEFLIYFQGNSAPDKSGLPSDRFSAERTGGSVSTLTIQRTQQEDSAVYLCASSPQNAGELFFGEGSRLTVL.

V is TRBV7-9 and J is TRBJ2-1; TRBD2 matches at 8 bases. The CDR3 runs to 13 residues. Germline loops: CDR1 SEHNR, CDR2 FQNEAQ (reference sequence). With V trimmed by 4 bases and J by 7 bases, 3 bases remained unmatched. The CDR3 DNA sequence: TGTGCCAGCAGCTCTAGCGGGTTGAATGAGCAGTTCTTC. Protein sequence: CASSSSGLNEQFF. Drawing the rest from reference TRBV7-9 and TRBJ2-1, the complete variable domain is DTGVSQNPRHKITKRGQNVTFRCDPISEHNRLYWYRQTLGQGPEFLTYFQNEAQLEKSRLLSDRFSAERPKGSFSTLEIQRTEQGDSAMYLCASSSSGLNEQFFGPGTRLTVL.

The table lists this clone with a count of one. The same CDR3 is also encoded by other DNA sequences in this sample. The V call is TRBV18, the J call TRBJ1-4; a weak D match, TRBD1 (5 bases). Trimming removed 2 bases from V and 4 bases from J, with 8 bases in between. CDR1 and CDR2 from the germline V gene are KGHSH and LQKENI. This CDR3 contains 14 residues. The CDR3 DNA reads TGTGCCAGCTCACCAGGGCAGGGTAATGAAAAACTGTTTTTT. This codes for CASSPGQGNEKLFF.

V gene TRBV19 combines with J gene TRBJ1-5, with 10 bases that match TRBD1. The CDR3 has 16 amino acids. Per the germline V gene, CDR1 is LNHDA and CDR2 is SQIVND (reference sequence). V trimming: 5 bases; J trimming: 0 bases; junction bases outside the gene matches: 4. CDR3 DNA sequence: TGTGCCAGTAGTGCGACAGGGGGCCGTAGCAATCAGCCCCAGCATTTT. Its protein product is CASSATGGRSNQPQHF.

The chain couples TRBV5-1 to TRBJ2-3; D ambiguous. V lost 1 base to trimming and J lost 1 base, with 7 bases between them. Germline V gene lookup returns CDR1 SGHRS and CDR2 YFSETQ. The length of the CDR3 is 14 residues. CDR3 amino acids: CASSLRSGTDTQYF. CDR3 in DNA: TGCGCCAGCAGCTTGCGGAGCGGCACAGATACGCAGTATTTT.

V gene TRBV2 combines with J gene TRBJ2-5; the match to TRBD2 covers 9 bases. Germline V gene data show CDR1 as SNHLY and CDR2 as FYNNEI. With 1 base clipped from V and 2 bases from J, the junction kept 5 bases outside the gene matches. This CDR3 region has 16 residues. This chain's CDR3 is CASSEDRTSEQETQYF. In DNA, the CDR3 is TGTGCCAGCAGTGAAGACCGGACTAGCGAGCAAGAGACCCAGTACTTC.

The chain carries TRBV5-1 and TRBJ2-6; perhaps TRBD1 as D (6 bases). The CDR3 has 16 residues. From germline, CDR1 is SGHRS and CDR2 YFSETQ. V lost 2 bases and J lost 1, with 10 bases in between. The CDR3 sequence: CASSFLTGSGANVLTF. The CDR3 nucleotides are TGCGCCAGCAGCTTTCTCACAGGGTCTGGGGCCAACGTCCTGACTTTC.

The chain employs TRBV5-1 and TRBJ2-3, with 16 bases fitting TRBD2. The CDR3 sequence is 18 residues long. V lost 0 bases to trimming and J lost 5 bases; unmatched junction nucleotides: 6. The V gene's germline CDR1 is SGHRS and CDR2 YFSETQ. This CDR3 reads CASSLGTGLAGGKDTQYF. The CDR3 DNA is TGCGCCAGCAGCTTGGGAACGGGACTAGCGGGAGGGAAAGATACGCAGTATTTT. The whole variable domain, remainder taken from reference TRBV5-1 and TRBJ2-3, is KAGVTQTPRYLIKTRGQQVTLSCSPISGHRSVSWYQQTPGQGLQFLFEYFSETQRNKGNFPGRFSGRQFSNSRSEMNVSTLELGDSALYLCASSLGTGLAGGKDTQYFGPGTRLTVL.

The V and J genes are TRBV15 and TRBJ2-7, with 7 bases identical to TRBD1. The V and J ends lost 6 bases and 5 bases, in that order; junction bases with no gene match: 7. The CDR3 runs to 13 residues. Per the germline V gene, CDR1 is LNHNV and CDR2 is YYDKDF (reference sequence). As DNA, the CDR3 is TGTGCCACCAGGACAGAAGGGGGCGACGAGCAGTACTTC. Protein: CATRTEGGDEQYF.

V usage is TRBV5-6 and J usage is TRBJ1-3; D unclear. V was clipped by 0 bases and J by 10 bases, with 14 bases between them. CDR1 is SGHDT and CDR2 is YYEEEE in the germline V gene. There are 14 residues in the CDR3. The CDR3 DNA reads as TGTGCCAGCAGCTTGGACTGGCGGAAGACGACCATATATTTT. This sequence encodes CASSLDWRKTTIYF.

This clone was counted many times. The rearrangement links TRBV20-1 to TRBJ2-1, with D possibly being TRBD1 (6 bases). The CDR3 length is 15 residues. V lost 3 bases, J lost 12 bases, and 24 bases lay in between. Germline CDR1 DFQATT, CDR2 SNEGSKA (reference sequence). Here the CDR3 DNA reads TGCAGTGCTAGTCGCTCAGCGGCCATCTTAGGGGGGCAGTTCTTC. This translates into CSASRSAAILGGQFF.

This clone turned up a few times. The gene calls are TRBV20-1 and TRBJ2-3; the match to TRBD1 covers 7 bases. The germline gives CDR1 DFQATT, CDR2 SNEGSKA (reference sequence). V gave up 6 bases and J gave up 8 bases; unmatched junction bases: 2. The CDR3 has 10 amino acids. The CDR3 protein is CSAEGATQYF. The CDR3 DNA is TGCAGTGCCGAGGGGGCTACGCAGTATTTT.

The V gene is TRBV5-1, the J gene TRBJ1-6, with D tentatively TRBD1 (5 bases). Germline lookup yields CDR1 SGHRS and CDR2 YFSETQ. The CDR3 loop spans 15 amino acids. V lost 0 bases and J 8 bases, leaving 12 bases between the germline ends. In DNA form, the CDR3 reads TGCGCCAGCAGCTTGGACAGGCCTGGGGATTCACCCCTCCACTTT. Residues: CASSLDRPGDSPLHF.

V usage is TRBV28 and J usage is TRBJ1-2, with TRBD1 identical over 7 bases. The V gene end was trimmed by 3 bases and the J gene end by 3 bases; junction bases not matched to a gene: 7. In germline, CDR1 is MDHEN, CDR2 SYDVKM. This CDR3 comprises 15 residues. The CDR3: CASSFPGTEYYGYTF. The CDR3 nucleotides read TGTGCCAGCAGTTTCCCCGGGACAGAGTACTATGGCTACACCTTC.

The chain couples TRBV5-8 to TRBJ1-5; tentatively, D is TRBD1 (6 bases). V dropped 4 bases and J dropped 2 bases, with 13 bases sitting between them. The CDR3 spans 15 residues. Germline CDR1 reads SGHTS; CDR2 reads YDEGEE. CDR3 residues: CASSAWDTRNQPQHF. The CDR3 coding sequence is TGTGCCAGCAGCGCCTGGGACACCCGCAATCAGCCCCAGCATTTT. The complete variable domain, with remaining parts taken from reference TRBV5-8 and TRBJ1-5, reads EAGVTQSPTHLIKTRGQQATLRCSPISGHTSVYWYQQALGLGLQFLLWYDEGEERNRGNFPPRFSGRQFPNYSSELNVNALELEDSALYLCASSAWDTRNQPQHFGDGTRLSIL.

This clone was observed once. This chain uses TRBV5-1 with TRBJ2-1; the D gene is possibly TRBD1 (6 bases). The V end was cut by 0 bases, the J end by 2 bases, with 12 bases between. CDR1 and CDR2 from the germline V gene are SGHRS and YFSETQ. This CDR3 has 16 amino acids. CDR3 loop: CASSLAGQITYNEQFF. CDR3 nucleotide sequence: TGCGCCAGCAGCTTGGCGGGACAAATTACCTACAATGAGCAGTTCTTC.

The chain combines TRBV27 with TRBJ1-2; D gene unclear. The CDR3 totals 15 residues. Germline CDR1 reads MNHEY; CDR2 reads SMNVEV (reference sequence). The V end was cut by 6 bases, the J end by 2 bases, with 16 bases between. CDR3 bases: TGTGCCAGCAGGCAGTCCTCAGCAGGCAACTATGGCTACACCTTC. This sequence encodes CASRQSSAGNYGYTF.

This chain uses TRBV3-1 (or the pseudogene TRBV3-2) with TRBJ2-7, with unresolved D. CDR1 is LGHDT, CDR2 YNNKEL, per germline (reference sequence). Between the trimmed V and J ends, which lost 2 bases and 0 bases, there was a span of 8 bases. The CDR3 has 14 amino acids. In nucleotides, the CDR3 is TGTGCCAGCAGCCAATTCCTCGGCTCCTACGAGCAGTACTTC. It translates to CASSQFLGSYEQYF.

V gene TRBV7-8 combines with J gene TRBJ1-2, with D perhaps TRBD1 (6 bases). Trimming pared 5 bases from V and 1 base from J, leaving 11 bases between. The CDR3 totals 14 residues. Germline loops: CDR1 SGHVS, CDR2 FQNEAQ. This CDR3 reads CASSPTDSNYGYTF. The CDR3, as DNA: TGTGCCAGCAGCCCGACGGACAGTAACTATGGCTACACCTTC.

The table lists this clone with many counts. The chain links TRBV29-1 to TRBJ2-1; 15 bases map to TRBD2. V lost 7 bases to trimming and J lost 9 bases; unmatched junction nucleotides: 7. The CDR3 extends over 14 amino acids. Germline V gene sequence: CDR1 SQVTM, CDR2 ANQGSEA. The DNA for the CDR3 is TGCAGCGGGGGACTAGCGGGAGGACGGGCTGAGCAGTTCTTC. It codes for CSGGLAGGRAEQFF.